This T cell receptor beta chain was recorded in a study of blood T cell repertoires in COVID-19. Study in general: The United States, Italy and Spain supplied acute and convalescent COVID-19 samples. T cells, B-cell-depleted T cells, or PBMCs supplied cDNA or gDNA.

Produced via immunoSEQ multiplex PCR; TCRdb's table is partial and in-frame only. Among approximately 530,000 clones listed, 85% to 90% were seen once. Seattle's cohort entered during active infection and was followed longitudinally. The V and J ends lost 3 bases and 9 bases, in that order; junction bases with no gene match: 6. The CDR3 spans 13 residues. CDR1 is MNHNS and CDR2 is SASEGT in the germline V gene. Sequencing was done on a sample of peripheral blood. The clonotype originates from a woman between 45 and 60 years old with COVID-19, enrolled during active disease. The chain joins TRBV6-1 to TRBJ2-3; 7 bases are shared with TRBD1. The CDR3 protein is CASSDTGDSTQYF. In DNA form, the CDR3 reads TGTGCCAGCAGTGATACAGGGGACAGCACGCAGTATTTT.